This T cell receptor beta chain was retrieved from a study of OX40 agonist ivuxolimab in advanced cancers. The overall study: The patients received ivuxolimab by intravenous route every 2 weeks at 0.01 to 10 mg/kg.

CDR3 size: 15 residues. The germline gives CDR1 SGHTA, CDR2 FQGNSA. Trimming shortened V by 7 bases and J by 1 base, and 15 bases separated the two germline ends. Study results and limitations: Nonresponders included some who also had low normalized T-cell clonal expansion. Antigen specificity was not determined for the expanded peripheral T cells. Compared with CD4+, CD8+ T cells on average had more expanded clones.

With respect to this clone: Its antigen is currently unknown.

TCRdb keeps only in-frame clones here, not all; method: immunoSEQ multiplex PCR. The repertoire consists of tens of thousands of clones, with more than 80% occurring once and the leading ten covering under 2.5%. This specimen was CD4+ or CD8+ T cells sorted from blood, taken in a trial of the OX40 agonist ivuxolimab. This clonotype originated in an adult with an advanced solid tumor such as melanoma, head and neck, liver or kidney cancer. The rearrangement uses TRBV7-2 and TRBJ2-3, with D possibly being TRBD1 (7 bases). The CDR3 DNA sequence: TGTGCCAGCACAATTCAGGGGGGCGGCACAGATACGCAGTATTTT. Protein product: CASTIQGGGTDTQYF.